This TCR beta chain was sequenced during a study of beta chain features in type 1 diabetes. Study-level points and caveats: All four CD4+ subsets from Type 1 diabetes patients carried moderately but significantly shorter TCRB CDR3s.

Expressed TCRB transcripts were sequenced after all isolated RNA was converted to cDNA. The assay was immunoSEQ multiplex PCR, and TCRdb's table has in-frame clones only and misses some. The sample has under 150,000 clones, 15% to 20% seen once; the top ten hold about 2.4%. Per the germline V gene, CDR1 is SEHNR and CDR2 is FQNEAQ (reference sequence). The V end was cut by 1 base, the J end by 5 bases, with 13 bases between. The CDR3 totals 15 residues. As regards this clone: What it recognizes is unknown.

The clonotype was recovered from a man aged 18 to 35 with type 1 diabetes. The sample comprised central memory CD4+ T cells from blood. This chain links TRBV7-9 with TRBJ2-3, with D possibly being TRBD2 (6 bases). CDR3 nucleotides: TGTGCCAGCAGCTTAGTAGGAGGGCCGAAAGATACGCAGTATTTT. Protein product: CASSLVGGPKDTQYF.